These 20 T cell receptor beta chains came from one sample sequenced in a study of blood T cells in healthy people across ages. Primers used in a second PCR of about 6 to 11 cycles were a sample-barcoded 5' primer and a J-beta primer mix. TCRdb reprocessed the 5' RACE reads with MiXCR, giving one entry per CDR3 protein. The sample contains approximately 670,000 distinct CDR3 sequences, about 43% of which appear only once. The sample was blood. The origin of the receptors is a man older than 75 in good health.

CDR3 sequence: CASSPGRVSGNQPQHF. The CDR3 region has the DNA TGTGCCAGCTCACCAGGGAGGGTATCGGGCAATCAGCCCCAGCATTTT. V usage is TRBV18 and J usage is TRBJ1-5; D is uncertain. Germline V gives CDR1 KGHSH, CDR2 LQKENI. The CDR3 extends over 16 amino acids. V was cut by 2 bases and J by 2 bases, with 13 bases left in between.

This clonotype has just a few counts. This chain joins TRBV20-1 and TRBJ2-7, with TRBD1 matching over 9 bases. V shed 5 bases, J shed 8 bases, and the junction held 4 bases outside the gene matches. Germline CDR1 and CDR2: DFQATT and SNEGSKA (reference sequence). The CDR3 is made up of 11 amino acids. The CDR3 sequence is CSAPDRGKQYF. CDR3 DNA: TGCAGTGCTCCGGACAGGGGCAAGCAGTACTTC.

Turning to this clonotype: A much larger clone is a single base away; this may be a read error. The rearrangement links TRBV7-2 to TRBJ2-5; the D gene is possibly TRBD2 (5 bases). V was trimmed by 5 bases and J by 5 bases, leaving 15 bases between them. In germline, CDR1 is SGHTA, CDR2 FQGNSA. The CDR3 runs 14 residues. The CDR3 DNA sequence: TGTGCCAGCAGCGTCACTAGTTCGGCGGAGACCCAGTACTTC. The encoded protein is CASSVTSSAETQYF.

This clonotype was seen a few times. CDR3 sequence reads: CASGSDPYNEQFF. CDR3 coding DNA: TGTGCCAGCGGGTCAGACCCCTACAATGAGCAGTTCTTC. This chain links TRBV2 with TRBJ2-1; D not resolved. This CDR3 is built from 13 residues. Germline V CDR1 and CDR2: SNHLY, FYNNEI. The germline V and J ends were trimmed by 8 bases and 2 bases, with 10 bases remaining between them.

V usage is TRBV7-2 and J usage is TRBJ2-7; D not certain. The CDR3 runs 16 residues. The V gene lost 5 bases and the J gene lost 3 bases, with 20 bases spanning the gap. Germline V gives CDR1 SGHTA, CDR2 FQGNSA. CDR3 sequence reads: CASSPAPPTPSYEQYF. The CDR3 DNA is TGTGCCAGCAGCCCCGCACCGCCGACCCCAAGCTACGAGCAGTACTTC.

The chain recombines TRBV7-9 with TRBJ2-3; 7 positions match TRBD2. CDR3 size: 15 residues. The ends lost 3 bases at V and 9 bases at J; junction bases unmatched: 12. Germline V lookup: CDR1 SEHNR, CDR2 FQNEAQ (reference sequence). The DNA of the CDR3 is TGTGCCAGCAGCTTCATGGCGGGAGACGAGCGGACGCAGTATTTT. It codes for CASSFMAGDERTQYF.

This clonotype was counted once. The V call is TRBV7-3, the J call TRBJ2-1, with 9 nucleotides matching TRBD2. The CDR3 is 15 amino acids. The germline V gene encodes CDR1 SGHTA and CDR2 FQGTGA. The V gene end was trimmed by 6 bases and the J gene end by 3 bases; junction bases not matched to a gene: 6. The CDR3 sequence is CASSTAGGYYNEQFF. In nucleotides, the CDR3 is TGTGCCAGCAGTACAGCGGGAGGTTACTACAATGAGCAGTTCTTC.

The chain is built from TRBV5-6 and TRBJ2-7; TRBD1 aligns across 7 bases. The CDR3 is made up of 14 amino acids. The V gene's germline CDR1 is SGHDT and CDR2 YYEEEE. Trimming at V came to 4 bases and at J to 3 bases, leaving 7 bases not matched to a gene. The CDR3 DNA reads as TGTGCCAGCAGCCCGTGGGACAGCAACTACGAGCAGTACTTC. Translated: CASSPWDSNYEQYF.

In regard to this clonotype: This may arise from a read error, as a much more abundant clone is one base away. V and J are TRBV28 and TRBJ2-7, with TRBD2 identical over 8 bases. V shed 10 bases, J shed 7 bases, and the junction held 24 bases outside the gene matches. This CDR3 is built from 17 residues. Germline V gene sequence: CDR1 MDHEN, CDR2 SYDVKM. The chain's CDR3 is CAISPWGTSGGYNEQYF. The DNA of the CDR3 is TGTGCCATCTCCCCTTGGGGCACTAGCGGAGGCTACAATGAGCAGTACTTC.

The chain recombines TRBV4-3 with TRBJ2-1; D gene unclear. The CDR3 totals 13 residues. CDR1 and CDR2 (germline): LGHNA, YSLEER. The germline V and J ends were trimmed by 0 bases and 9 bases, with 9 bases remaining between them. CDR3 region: CASSQDLSSEQFF. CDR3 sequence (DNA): TGCGCCAGCAGCCAAGATCTCAGTTCTGAGCAGTTCTTC.

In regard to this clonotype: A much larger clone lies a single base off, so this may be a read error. This CDR3 is CTSSLRGERDTDTQYF. CDR3 coding DNA: TGTACCAGCAGCCTGAGAGGGGAGAGGGACACAGATACGCAGTATTTT. The J gene is TRBJ2-3, the V gene TRBV13, with D possibly called TRBD1 or TRBD2 (5 bases each). The germline V gene encodes CDR1 PRHDT and CDR2 FYEKMQ (reference sequence). The CDR3 consists of 16 residues. The full variable domain, rest sourced from reference TRBV13 and TRBJ2-3, is AAGVIQSPRHLIKEKRETATLKCYPIPRHDTVYWYQQGPGQDPQFLISFYEKMQSDKGSIPDRFSAQQFSDYHSELNMSSLELGDSALYFCTSSLRGERDTDTQYFGPGTRLTVL.

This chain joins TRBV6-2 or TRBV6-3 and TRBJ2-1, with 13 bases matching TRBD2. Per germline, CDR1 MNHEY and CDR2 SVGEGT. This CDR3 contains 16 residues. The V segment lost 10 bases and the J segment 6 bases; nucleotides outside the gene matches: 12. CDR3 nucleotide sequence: TGTGCCACAACGCCCCTACTAGCGGGAGGGGTCAATGAGCAGTTCTTC. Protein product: CATTPLLAGGVNEQFF.

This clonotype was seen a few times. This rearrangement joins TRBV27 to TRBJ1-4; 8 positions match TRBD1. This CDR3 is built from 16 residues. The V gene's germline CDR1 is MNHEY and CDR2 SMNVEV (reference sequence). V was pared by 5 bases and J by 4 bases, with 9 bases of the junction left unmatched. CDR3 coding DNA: TGTGCCAGCAGTCCAAAGGCACAGGGGGGTAATGAAAAACTGTTTTTT. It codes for CASSPKAQGGNEKLFF.

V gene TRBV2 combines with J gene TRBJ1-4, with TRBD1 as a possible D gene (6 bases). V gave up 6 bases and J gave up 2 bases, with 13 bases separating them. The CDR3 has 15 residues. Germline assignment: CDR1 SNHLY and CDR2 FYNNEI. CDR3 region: CASSGLGGTNEKLFF. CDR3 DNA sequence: TGTGCCAGCAGCGGCCTGGGGGGCACTAATGAAAAACTGTTTTTT.

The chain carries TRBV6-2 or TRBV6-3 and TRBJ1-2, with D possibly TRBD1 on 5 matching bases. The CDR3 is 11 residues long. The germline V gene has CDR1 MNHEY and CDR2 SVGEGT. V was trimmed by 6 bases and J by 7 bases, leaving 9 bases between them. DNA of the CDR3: TGTGCCAGCAGCAGGGACCTTGGCTACACCTTC. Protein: CASSRDLGYTF.

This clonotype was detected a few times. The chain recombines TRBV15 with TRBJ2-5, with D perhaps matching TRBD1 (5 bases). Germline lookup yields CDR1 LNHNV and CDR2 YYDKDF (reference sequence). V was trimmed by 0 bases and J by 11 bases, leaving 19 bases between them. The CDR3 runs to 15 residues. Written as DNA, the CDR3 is TGTGCCACCAGCAGAGATCGATTCGGCAGGGAACAACAGTACTTC. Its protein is CATSRDRFGREQQYF.

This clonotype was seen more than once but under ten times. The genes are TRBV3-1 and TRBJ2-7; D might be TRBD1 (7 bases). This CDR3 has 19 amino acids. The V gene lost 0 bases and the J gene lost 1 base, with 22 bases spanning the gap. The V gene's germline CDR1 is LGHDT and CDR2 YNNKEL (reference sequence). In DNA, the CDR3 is TGTGCCAGCAGCCAAGATAGGGAGGAGACAGGGTTGAAGTCCTACGAGCAGTACTTC. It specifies CASSQDREETGLKSYEQYF.

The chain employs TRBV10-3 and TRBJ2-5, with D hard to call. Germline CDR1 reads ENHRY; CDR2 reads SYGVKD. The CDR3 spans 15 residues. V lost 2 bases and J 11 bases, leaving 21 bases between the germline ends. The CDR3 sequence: CAISEPRPIYNEQYF. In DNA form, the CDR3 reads TGTGCCATCAGTGAGCCGAGACCGATTTACAATGAGCAGTACTTC.

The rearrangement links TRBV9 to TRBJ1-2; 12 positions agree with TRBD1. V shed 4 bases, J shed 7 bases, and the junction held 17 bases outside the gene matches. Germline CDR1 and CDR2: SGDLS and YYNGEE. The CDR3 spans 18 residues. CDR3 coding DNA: TGTGCCAGCAGCCCCAGGGGGACAGGGGGCGAAGGAAGAGGTGGCTACACCTTC. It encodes CASSPRGTGGEGRGGYTF.

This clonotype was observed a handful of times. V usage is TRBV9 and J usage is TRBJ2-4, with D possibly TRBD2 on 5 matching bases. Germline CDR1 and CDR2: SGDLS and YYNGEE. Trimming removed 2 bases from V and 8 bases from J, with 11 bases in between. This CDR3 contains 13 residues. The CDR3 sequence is CASSVTARDIQYF. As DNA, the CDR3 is TGTGCCAGCAGCGTCACGGCGCGGGACATTCAGTACTTC.